The 29 T cell receptor beta chains listed next were all sequenced from one sample in a study of control samples from healthy donors and cancer patients. The assay was immunoSEQ multiplex PCR, and TCRdb's table has in-frame clones only and misses some. The repertoire holds about 140,000 clones, with less than 95% as singletons. The sequenced sample consisted of blood. The receptors were sampled from a man younger than 35 in good health.

The V and J genes are TRBV2 and TRBJ2-3, with 9 bases identical to TRBD1. The CDR3 is made up of 14 amino acids. Unmatched junction bases numbered 5, after V lost 8 bases and J lost 2 bases. Germline-derived CDR1 and CDR2 are SNHLY and FYNNEI. This CDR3 reads CASRDRVFTDTQYF. The CDR3 DNA sequence: TGTGCCAGCCGGGACAGGGTTTTCACAGATACGCAGTATTTT.

This chain uses TRBV4-1 with TRBJ2-1; TRBD1 matches at 7 bases. CDR1 and CDR2 from the germline V gene are MGHRA and YSYEKL. V lost 0 bases and J lost 2; bases outside the gene matches: 4. The CDR3 is 16 amino acids. For the CDR3, the DNA is TGCGCCAGCAGCCAAGATCCGGGACAGACCTACAATGAGCAGTTCTTC. Residues: CASSQDPGQTYNEQFF.

This clone is a singleton in its sample. The J gene is TRBJ1-2, the V gene TRBV3-1 (or the pseudogene TRBV3-2); D call uncertain. CDR1 LGHDT and CDR2 YNNKEL come from the germline V gene (reference sequence). There are 13 residues in the CDR3. The V and J ends lost 1 base and 3 bases respectively, with 6 bases between them. CDR3 bases: TGTGCCAGCAGCCAAGGGGATGACTATGGCTACACCTTC. Protein: CASSQGDDYGYTF.

The J gene is TRBJ2-5, the V gene TRBV9; 13 bases agree with TRBD2. Germline values: CDR1 SGDLS, CDR2 YYNGEE. V lost 0 bases, J lost 3 bases, and 5 bases stayed unmatched. The CDR3 sequence is 17 residues long. The CDR3, as DNA: TGTGCCAGCAGCGTAGCCGGGACTAGCGGGGCGAAAGAGACCCAGTACTTC. Translating gives CASSVAGTSGAKETQYF. The full variable domain, with the rest looked up from reference TRBV9 and TRBJ2-5, is DSGVTQTPKHLITATGQRVTLRCSPRSGDLSVYWYQQSLDQGLQFLIQYYNGEERAKGNILERFSAQQFPDLHSELNLSSLELGDSALYFCASSVAGTSGAKETQYFGPGTRLLVL.

This chain uses TRBV15 with TRBJ2-2; D is perhaps TRBD1 (5 bases). The CDR3 spans 17 residues. Germline V gene lookup returns CDR1 LNHNV and CDR2 YYDKDF (reference sequence). The ends were cut back, 0 bases at V and 4 bases at J, with 15 bases in the middle. The CDR3 loop is CATSRDRGKRTTGELFF. CDR3 bases: TGTGCCACCAGCAGAGATAGGGGCAAGAGAACCACCGGGGAGCTGTTTTTT.

V and J are TRBV7-2 and TRBJ1-2; 12 nucleotides match TRBD1. This CDR3 comprises 21 residues. Germline CDR1 SGHTA, CDR2 FQGNSA. The V segment lost 0 bases and the J segment 1 base; nucleotides outside the gene matches: 15. The CDR3, as DNA: TGTGCCAGCAGCTTAGCCCCTACTATTAGGGACAGGGGGCGTATTAACTATGGCTACACCTTC. This translates into CASSLAPTIRDRGRINYGYTF.

This chain joins TRBV6-5 and TRBJ2-7, with unresolved D. From germline, CDR1 is MNHEY and CDR2 SVGAGI. The CDR3 has 11 amino acids. The V end was cut by 4 bases, the J end by 3 bases, with 4 bases between. The CDR3: CASSSYYEQYF. The CDR3 coding sequence is TGTGCCAGCAGTTCCTACTACGAGCAGTACTTC.

The V call is TRBV7-8, the J call TRBJ2-3; 10 bases align to TRBD1. V lost 4 bases, J lost 2 bases, and 6 bases stayed unmatched. The CDR3 extends over 16 amino acids. Germline CDR1 SGHVS, CDR2 FQNEAQ. The CDR3 DNA follows: TGTGCCAGCAGCTCGACAGGGGGCAAGGCCACAGATACGCAGTATTTT. It specifies CASSSTGGKATDTQYF.

The chain carries TRBV9 and TRBJ2-1, with D possibly TRBD2 on 6 matching bases. Germline V gene data show CDR1 as SGDLS and CDR2 as YYNGEE. The CDR3 is 16 amino acids. The V gene lost 1 base and the J gene lost 6 bases, with 17 bases spanning the gap. This CDR3 is CASSVPGGGEPNEQFF. In DNA form, the CDR3 reads TGTGCCAGCAGCGTACCCGGAGGCGGGGAGCCCAATGAGCAGTTCTTC.

This chain links TRBV6-4 with TRBJ2-1, with a tentative D call TRBD2 (7 bases). V lost 4 bases and J 8 bases, leaving 18 bases between the germline ends. Looked up from germline, CDR1 is MRHNA and CDR2 is SNTAGT. The CDR3 extends over 15 amino acids. CDR3 loop: CASSVGGGSADEQFF. The CDR3 bases are TGTGCCAGCAGTGTGGGGGGGGGCAGTGCCGATGAGCAGTTCTTC.

V is TRBV19 and J is TRBJ2-7, with D unresolved. The CDR3 length is 13 residues. Germline CDR1 LNHDA, CDR2 SQIVND (reference sequence). V shed 4 bases and J shed 5 bases, with 12 bases lying between them. The CDR3 sequence is CASSNLGHDEQYF. The CDR3 nucleotides are TGTGCCAGTAGTAACTTGGGCCACGACGAGCAGTACTTC.

J is TRBJ1-1 and V is TRBV5-1; perhaps TRBD1 as D (6 bases). The CDR3 length is 15 residues. V lost 4 bases and J 0 bases, leaving 13 bases between the germline ends. CDR1 is SGHRS and CDR2 is YFSETQ in the germline V gene. In DNA form, the CDR3 reads TGCGCCAGCAGCCCAGGGGACGGACTGAACACTGAAGCTTTCTTT. It encodes CASSPGDGLNTEAFF.

This chain joins TRBV6-1 and TRBJ1-2, with 11 bases lining up with TRBD1. The germline V gene encodes CDR1 MNHNS and CDR2 SASEGT. The CDR3 covers 16 residues. V lost 0 bases, J lost 4 bases, and 4 bases stayed unmatched. This CDR3 is CASSEASGTGGYGYTF. The CDR3 DNA reads TGTGCCAGCAGTGAAGCGTCCGGGACAGGGGGCTATGGCTACACCTTC.

This sequence joins TRBV19 and TRBJ1-1, with 7 bases that match TRBD1. Germline assignment: CDR1 LNHDA and CDR2 SQIVND (reference sequence). V trimming: 7 bases; J trimming: 5 bases; junction bases outside the gene matches: 10. This CDR3 contains 14 residues. The CDR3 DNA sequence: TGTGCCAGTACCGAAGACAGGGTAAGGACTGAAGCTTTCTTT. It encodes CASTEDRVRTEAFF.

This sequence joins TRBV19 and TRBJ2-2; 12 bases align to TRBD2. There are 15 residues in the CDR3. Trimming cost V 5 bases and J 8 bases; bases outside gene matches: 6. Germline-derived CDR1 and CDR2 are LNHDA and SQIVND (reference sequence). The CDR3 sequence: CASSAGLAGTGELFF. CDR3 DNA sequence: TGTGCCAGTAGTGCCGGACTAGCGGGGACGGGGGAGCTGTTTTTT.

This clone was seen a handful of times. The chain recombines TRBV2 with TRBJ2-7; D is possibly TRBD1 (6 bases). The V gene lost 5 bases and the J gene lost 4 bases, with 12 bases spanning the gap. The germline V gene encodes CDR1 SNHLY and CDR2 FYNNEI. The CDR3 loop spans 13 amino acids. CDR3 nucleotides: TGTGCCAGCAGTCTTTCAGGGGTTTACGAGCAGTACTTC. Translation gives CASSLSGVYEQYF.

J is TRBJ2-2 and V is TRBV4-1; D ambiguous. Germline V CDR1 and CDR2: MGHRA, YSYEKL. This CDR3 is 17 amino acids long. V lost 1 base to trimming and J lost 0 bases, with 12 bases between them. The CDR3 reads CASSQGSGRPNTGELFF. CDR3 DNA sequence: TGCGCCAGCAGCCAAGGCTCGGGCAGGCCGAACACCGGGGAGCTGTTTTTT.

The J gene is TRBJ1-1, the V gene TRBV5-4; D may be TRBD1 (5 bases). The ends were cut back, 2 bases at V and 2 bases at J, with 13 bases in the middle. Per germline, CDR1 SGHNT and CDR2 YYREEE (reference sequence). This CDR3 spans 15 amino acids. The CDR3 DNA is TGTGCCAGCAGCTTCTCGGGGCTACCTAACACTGAAGCTTTCTTT. Its translation: CASSFSGLPNTEAFF.

CDR3 sequence: CASSLEGATEAFF. CDR3 bases: TGTGCCAGCAGTTTGGAGGGGGCCACTGAAGCTTTCTTT. This chain joins TRBV12-3 or TRBV12-4 and TRBJ1-1, with 7 bases lining up with TRBD1. Losses at the gene ends were 3 bases for V and 4 bases for J; bases not matched to a gene: 2. CDR3 length: 13 amino acids.

The rearrangement links TRBV4-1 to TRBJ1-2, with 9 bases that match TRBD1. Germline V gene sequence: CDR1 MGHRA, CDR2 YSYEKL. V lost 4 bases to trimming and J lost 8 bases; unmatched junction nucleotides: 11. This CDR3 comprises 15 residues. CDR3 nucleotide sequence: TGCGCCAGCAGCCTCCAGACAGGGGGTTCCGGAGGCTACACCTTC. Translation gives CASSLQTGGSGGYTF.

The genes are TRBV4-3 and TRBJ1-2; TRBD1 agrees at 7 bases. This CDR3 comprises 16 residues. CDR1 and CDR2 from the germline V gene are LGHNA and YSLEER. V shed 3 bases, J shed 3 bases, and the junction held 10 bases outside the gene matches. CDR3: CASSHTLGGADYGYTF. CDR3 DNA: TGCGCCAGCAGCCACACCTTAGGGGGCGCGGACTATGGCTACACCTTC.

The J gene is TRBJ2-7, the V gene TRBV15; 8 bases are a match to TRBD2. J gave up 3 bases and V 5 bases, and 21 bases lay outside the gene matches. The CDR3 has 19 residues. Germline loops: CDR1 LNHNV, CDR2 YYDKDF (reference sequence). For the CDR3, the DNA is TGTGCCACCAGCGTACCTAGGGCGGGGGGCCTTTCCGCTATCTACGAGCAGTACTTC. Amino acid sequence: CATSVPRAGGLSAIYEQYF.

This clone was detected once. The chain has TRBV3-1 (or the pseudogene TRBV3-2) and TRBJ2-3; 7 nucleotides align to TRBD2. With V trimmed by 1 base and J by 0 bases, 1 base remained unmatched. Per germline, CDR1 LGHDT and CDR2 YNNKEL (reference sequence). This CDR3 spans 15 amino acids. The CDR3 DNA reads TGTGCCAGCAGCCAAGCGGGGGGTAGCACAGATACGCAGTATTTT. Encoded protein: CASSQAGGSTDTQYF.

This chain connects TRBV5-6 to TRBJ2-6, with D possibly being TRBD1 (5 bases). There are 19 residues in the CDR3. Germline CDR1 and CDR2: SGHDT and YYEEEE. V lost 1 base and J 0 bases, leaving 17 bases between the germline ends. CDR3 residues: CASSLLSIRALSGANVLTF. In nucleotides, the CDR3 is TGTGCCAGCAGCTTGCTCTCCATCAGGGCGCTCTCTGGGGCCAACGTCCTGACTTTC.

The V and J genes are TRBV7-2 and TRBJ1-3; unclear D gene. Trimming shortened V by 5 bases and J by 3 bases, and 17 bases separated the two germline ends. Germline-derived CDR1 and CDR2 are SGHTA and FQGNSA. The CDR3 totals 16 residues. DNA of the CDR3: TGTGCCAGCAGCCTGCCGATGGGGTTGAGTGGAAACACCATATATTTT. Translating it yields CASSLPMGLSGNTIYF. The whole variable domain, remainder taken from reference TRBV7-2 and TRBJ1-3, is GAGVSQSPSNKVTEKGKDVELRCDPISGHTALYWYRQSLGQGLEFLIYFQGNSAPDKSGLPSDRFSAERTGGSVSTLTIQRTQQEDSAVYLCASSLPMGLSGNTIYFGEGSWLTVV.

V usage is TRBV7-2 and J usage is TRBJ1-1; the D gene is possibly TRBD1 (5 bases). Trimming pared 5 bases from V and 5 bases from J, leaving 18 bases between. This CDR3 spans 15 amino acids. The germline V gene encodes CDR1 SGHTA and CDR2 FQGNSA. This CDR3 is CASSPYKYGGTEAFF. CDR3 bases: TGTGCCAGCAGCCCTTACAAGTACGGGGGAACTGAAGCTTTCTTT. Variable domain in full (rest from reference TRBV7-2 and TRBJ1-1): GAGVSQSPSNKVTEKGKDVELRCDPISGHTALYWYRQSLGQGLEFLIYFQGNSAPDKSGLPSDRFSAERTGGSVSTLTIQRTQQEDSAVYLCASSPYKYGGTEAFFGQGTRLTVV.

V is TRBV11-2 and J is TRBJ1-6; 10 positions match TRBD1. This CDR3 region has 14 residues. With V trimmed by 5 bases and J by 10 bases, 5 bases remained unmatched. CDR1 and CDR2 from the germline V gene are SGHAT and FQNNGV. CDR3 loop: CASSETGGDSPLHF. The CDR3 DNA is TGTGCCAGCAGCGAGACAGGGGGCGACTCACCCCTCCACTTT.

J is TRBJ2-1 and V is TRBV7-6; the match to TRBD2 covers 9 bases. J gave up 5 bases and V 3 bases, and 20 bases lay outside the gene matches. CDR3 length equals 20 residues. The germline V gene encodes CDR1 SGHVS and CDR2 FNYEAQ. The CDR3 reads CASSLARGLATKPADNEQFF. The CDR3 DNA reads TGTGCCAGCAGCTTGGCCCGGGGACTAGCAACTAAACCCGCCGACAATGAGCAGTTCTTC. The full variable domain, in which reference TRBV7-6 and TRBJ2-1 provide the parts outside the CDR3, is GAGVSQSPRYKVTKRGQDVALRCDPISGHVSLYWYRQALGQGPEFLTYFNYEAQQDKSGLPNDRFSAERPEGSISTLTIQRTEQRDSAMYRCASSLARGLATKPADNEQFFGPGTRLTVL.

The chain joins TRBV7-9 to TRBJ2-3; D gene uncertain. Trimming took 3 bases from V and 2 from J, leaving 0 bases between them. Germline assignment: CDR1 SEHNR and CDR2 FQNEAQ (reference sequence). CDR3 length: 11 amino acids. The CDR3 DNA is TGTGCCAGCAGCTTCACAGATACGCAGTATTTT. Protein product: CASSFTDTQYF.